These 19 T cell receptor beta chains share one sample of origin, sequenced in a study of T cells in Graves' hyperthyroidism and ophthalmopathy. From RNA transcripts, TCR beta CDR3 regions were amplified. With the HTBI primer set, the TCR CDR3 went through a first round of RT-PCR. TCRdb independently ran MiXCR on the multiplex PCR reads; one entry per CDR3 protein. The sample carries 550,000 to 700,000 distinct CDR3 sequences, approximately 14% recorded once. Specimen: blood. These receptor sequences come from a woman in her 40s with Graves' ophthalmopathy.

Points on this clonotype: A single base separates this from a much larger clone, so it may be a read error. The chain couples TRBV27 to TRBJ1-5; no clear D. The CDR3 extends over 14 amino acids. Germline V gene lookup returns CDR1 MNHEY and CDR2 SMNVEV (reference sequence). The CDR3 region has the DNA TGTGCCAGCAGTCCTTCTACGCCCCATCAGCCCCGGCATTTT. Translated: CASSPSTPHQPRHF.

This clonotype was detected ten times or more. The CDR3 does not end in the conserved phenylalanine or tryptophan, so this is likely a read error. The chain uses TRBV20-1 and TRBJ2-7; no reliable D call. The CDR3 is 11 amino acids. The V and J ends lost 5 bases and 1 base respectively, with 6 bases between them. The germline V gene has CDR1 DFQATT and CDR2 SNEGSKA (reference sequence). The CDR3 DNA reads TGCAGTGCTCAAGGATCCTACGAGCAGTACCTC. Protein: CSAQGSYEQYL.

This clonotype was counted ten times or more. The chain links TRBV6-5 to TRBJ2-1, with D unresolved. Per germline, CDR1 MNHEY and CDR2 SVGAGI. Trimming took 6 bases from V and 7 from J, leaving 13 bases between them. This CDR3 region has 13 residues. CDR3 sequence: CASRYPGENEQFF. The CDR3 DNA follows: TGTGCCAGCAGGTACCCGGGTGAGAATGAGCAGTTCTTC.

There are many counts of this clonotype. The rearrangement uses TRBV12-3 or TRBV12-4 and TRBJ2-7; D is tentatively TRBD1 or TRBD2 (5 bases each). V lost 2 bases and J lost 3, with 14 bases in between. This CDR3 is 15 amino acids long. CDR3 residues: CASSLITGTIYEQYF. CDR3 in DNA: TGTGCCAGCAGTTTAATTACCGGGACGATCTACGAGCAGTACTTC.

This clonotype has at least ten counts. The chain couples TRBV7-2 to TRBJ2-7, with D unclear. This CDR3 is built from 15 residues. V shed 3 bases and J shed 1 base, with 13 bases lying between them. From germline, CDR1 is SGHTA and CDR2 FQGNSA. This CDR3 reads CASSLSSPGSYEQYF. The DNA for the CDR3 is TGTGCCAGCAGCTTGAGCTCTCCCGGGTCCTACGAGCAGTACTTC.

This clonotype was recorded many times. The chain joins TRBV11-3 to TRBJ2-5, with TRBD2 identical over 9 bases. This CDR3 has 17 amino acids. CDR1 is SGHNT, CDR2 YENEEA, per germline. V lost 2 bases to trimming and J lost 5 bases; unmatched junction nucleotides: 12. The DNA for the CDR3 is TGTGCCAGCAGCTTAAGACAGGCCCTAGCGGGGATGGAGACCCAGTACTTC. Amino acid sequence: CASSLRQALAGMETQYF.

This clonotype was seen many times. The V call is TRBV20-1, the J call TRBJ1-1; D remains unclear. CDR3 length: 12 residues. Germline assignment: CDR1 DFQATT and CDR2 SNEGSKA (reference sequence). The V end lost 6 bases, the J end lost 4 bases, and 12 bases lay between the germline ends. CDR3: CSAGGRVTEAFF. The DNA of the CDR3 is TGCAGTGCGGGTGGACGGGTCACTGAAGCTTTCTTT.

This clonotype has a handful of counts. The chain carries TRBV6-1 and TRBJ2-7, with D perhaps matching TRBD1 (5 bases). V shed 7 bases and J shed 0 bases, with 13 bases lying between them. CDR1 is MNHNS and CDR2 is SASEGT in the germline V gene. This CDR3 has 14 residues. CDR3 residues: CASTEWTTSYEQYF. In nucleotides, the CDR3 is TGTGCCAGCACCGAATGGACAACCTCCTACGAGCAGTACTTC.

This clonotype was detected ten times or more. The chain couples TRBV19 to TRBJ1-3; TRBD1 aligns across 8 bases. After removal of 7 bases from V and 1 base from J, the junction contained 6 bases not matched to a gene. The CDR3 contains 15 residues. Germline CDR1 LNHDA, CDR2 SQIVND (reference sequence). The CDR3 DNA is TGTGCCAGTACCGTGGACAGGGCGTCTGGAAACACCATATATTTT. Residues: CASTVDRASGNTIYF.

In this sample, this clonotype turned up many times. This chain connects TRBV7-2 to TRBJ1-2; 11 bases align to TRBD1. Trimming took 5 bases from V and 7 from J; bases not matched to a gene: 6. The germline V gene has CDR1 SGHTA and CDR2 FQGNSA. The CDR3 sequence is 14 residues long. CDR3 bases: TGTGCCAGCAGCGACGGACAGGGGGCGGGTGGCTACACCTTC. As protein: CASSDGQGAGGYTF.

This clonotype came up many times. The rearrangement links TRBV10-3 to TRBJ2-7, with D tentatively TRBD1 or TRBD2 (5 bases each). CDR3 length equals 14 residues. Per the germline V gene, CDR1 is ENHRY and CDR2 is SYGVKD. Between the trimmed V and J ends, which lost 5 bases and 6 bases, there was a span of 17 bases. In DNA, the CDR3 is TGTGCCATCAGTTTCGTTCAGGGAGAAAGCGAGCAGTACTTC. It translates to CAISFVQGESEQYF.

V is TRBV11-2 and J is TRBJ2-7; D might be TRBD1 (5 bases). Trimming cost V 3 bases and J 3 bases, with 15 bases left between them. Germline loops: CDR1 SGHAT, CDR2 FQNNGV. The CDR3 totals 15 residues. The CDR3 here is CASSFSTDEIYEQYF. The CDR3 DNA sequence: TGTGCCAGCAGCTTCTCGACAGATGAAATCTACGAGCAGTACTTC.

The chain couples TRBV6-1 to TRBJ1-1, with TRBD1 identical over 8 bases. The V and J ends lost 6 bases and 9 bases, in that order; junction bases with no gene match: 9. The CDR3 has 13 amino acids. From germline, CDR1 is MNHNS and CDR2 SASEGT. Here the CDR3 DNA reads TGTGCCAGCAGGTCCGGGACAGGAGACAAAGCTTTCTTT. This translates into CASRSGTGDKAFF.

Many counts were recorded for this clonotype. This CDR3 reads CASSALTGERETQYF. Written as DNA, the CDR3 is TGTGCCAGCAGCGCCCTTACGGGAGAGCGGGAGACCCAGTACTTC. The chain uses TRBV9 and TRBJ2-5, with a possible D match to TRBD2 (6 bases). The CDR3 loop spans 15 amino acids. Germline V gene sequence: CDR1 SGDLS, CDR2 YYNGEE. V dropped 3 bases and J dropped 5 bases, with 17 bases sitting between them.

A few counts support this clonotype. This rearrangement joins TRBV24-1 to TRBJ2-5; TRBD2 is a possible D gene (5 bases). V was pared by 8 bases and J by 5 bases, with 17 bases between. This CDR3 contains 14 residues. In germline, CDR1 is KGHDR, CDR2 SFDVKD. This chain's CDR3 is CATNQEGGVETQYF. The DNA for the CDR3 is TGTGCCACCAATCAAGAGGGTGGGGTCGAGACCCAGTACTTC.

The chain recombines TRBV20-1 with TRBJ1-1; 8 nucleotides match TRBD1. CDR3 length: 14 residues. CDR1 is DFQATT and CDR2 is SNEGSKA in the germline V gene (reference sequence). The trim removed 0 bases at V and 5 bases at J, leaving 5 bases unmatched. CDR3 region: CSARETGGRTEAFF. In nucleotides, the CDR3 is TGCAGTGCTAGAGAAACAGGGGGTCGGACTGAAGCTTTCTTT.

This clonotype has at least ten counts. V gene TRBV28 combines with J gene TRBJ2-7, with a possible D match to TRBD2 (6 bases). CDR3 length: 15 residues. V lost 7 bases to trimming and J lost 2 bases, with 18 bases between them. Looked up from germline, CDR1 is MDHEN and CDR2 is SYDVKM. The CDR3, as DNA: TGTGCCAGCATGATGGGGGGTTTAGGACCCTACGAGCAGTACTTC. It yields the protein CASMMGGLGPYEQYF.

This clonotype appeared many times. The rearrangement links TRBV6-2 or TRBV6-3 to TRBJ1-1; D unclear. From germline, CDR1 is MNHEY and CDR2 SVGEGT. V was clipped by 5 bases and J by 1 base, with 11 bases between them. This CDR3 spans 14 amino acids. Here the CDR3 DNA reads TGTGCCAGCAGTAAGGACTGGGGGAACACTGAAGCTTTCTTT. It codes for CASSKDWGNTEAFF.

This clonotype was seen repeatedly, ten times or more. The V gene is TRBV6-2 or TRBV6-3, the J gene TRBJ1-5; unclear D gene. The ends were cut back, 0 bases at V and 3 bases at J, with 9 bases in the middle. The CDR3 contains 15 residues. Germline V gene sequence: CDR1 MNHEY, CDR2 SVGEGT. In DNA form, the CDR3 reads TGTGCCAGCAGTTACTCTTCGGCCTCCAATCAGCCCCAGCATTTT. The encoded protein is CASSYSSASNQPQHF.